This T cell receptor beta chain originates from a study of Ad26.COV2.S vaccination and SARS-CoV-2 variants (dated by TCRdb to the early 2020s). About the full investigation: Donors in the vaccine arm were drawn from COV1001, a multicentre, randomized, double-blind, placebo-controlled phase I-IIa trial testing Ad26.COV2.S in healthy adults. Ad26.COV2.S was given intramuscularly at 5x10^10 or 1x10^11 viral particles, as a single shot or as two shots 56 days apart. TCRbeta repertoire sequencing served as the tool for gauging how specific and how broad the SARS-CoV-2-reactive T cell receptors were following Ad26.COV2.S vaccination. A total of some 30 samples were included in the TCR-sequenced set, comprising about 20 Ad26.COV2.S vaccine recipients, 5 placebo recipients and 8 SARS-CoV-2 convalescent individuals. Participants in the trial were split at random into five groups of five each, receiving low-dose or high-dose Ad26.COV2.S once or twice, or else placebo on both occasions. Investigators remained blinded to trial group allocation during experiments and outcome assessment. General findings and caveats noted by the study authors: Higher spike-specific TCR breadth was observed in Ad26.COV2.S recipients than in placebo recipients (P = 0.0014). Comparable non-spike TCR breadth was observed between vaccine and placebo recipients, consistent with only spike being contained in the vaccine. Substantial breadth of spike-specific CD8+ and CD4+ T cell responses was reported after vaccination. The study was not powered to compare responses between vaccine doses or regimens. The authors noted that total T cell responses may have been underestimated by the TCR breadth and depth analyses.

The immunoSEQ Assay was used to sequence TCRbeta CDR3 regions. After extraction, genomic DNA underwent amplification by bias-controlled multiplex PCR, followed by high-throughput sequencing. The paper's processing steps were these. To quantify the absolute abundance of every unique TCRbeta CDR3 region, sequences were collapsed and filtered. T cell fraction was estimated by normalization of TCRbeta template counts to usable DNA, with usable DNA being measured through amplification of reference genes present in all nucleated cells. Repertoire TCRs were annotated as SARS-CoV-2-specific when V gene, CDR3 amino acid sequence and J gene were exactly matched to a known reactive TCR set. The reference SARS-CoV-2 TCR set was obtained from MIRA and was filtered for enrichment in COVID-19-positive ImmuneCODE repertoires, whereby public or cross-reactive TCRs were removed. Using the MIRA antigens, annotated TCRs were further analysed by specific ORF or by position within an ORF. Depth was the summed frequency of annotated unique rearrangements, while breadth was defined as annotated unique rearrangements over total unique productive rearrangements. Group comparisons of TCR breadth used two-sided Wilcoxon rank-sum tests. The clones in this table, taken by TCRdb from immuneACCESS, are in-frame only. Not every clone is retained; where verified, under half of the shortfall comes from an unresolved V gene, and the cause of the rest is unknown. The V and J calls and clone size are taken from that table; D and trimming were inferred from the DNA. This sample comprises about 350,000 clones, approximately 90% of them detected only once. In total, the top ten clones hold around 5.3% of the sample.

The intended sense of this specimen's treatment or condition label: about 20 received Ad26.COV2.S at low or high dose, single or two shots; several received placebo; per-sample allocation not given. For vaccine and placebo recipients, repertoires were sequenced using samples collected on day 63 after the first injection. Cohort 1b enrolled 20 to 30 adults aged 18-55 years at a single site in Boston, USA, between 29 July and 7 August 2020. Ad26.COV2.S was a replication-incompetent adenovirus type 26 vector that expressed a prefusion-stabilized SARS-CoV-2 spike protein derived from the original Wuhan strain. V drops 3 bases and J drops 6 bases, leaving 9 bases in between. CDR3 length: 13 amino acids, cysteine to phenylalanine. Only the CDR3 DNA stays, 39 bases, in frame from base 1. The germline V gene provides CDR1 KGHSH and CDR2 LQKENI. On this clone itself: It lacks a known antigen. No much larger clonotype is one base removed from it; base qualities were not supplied.

The sequence is built from TRBV18 and TRBJ1-5, with the D gene not confidently named. The source material was peripheral blood, sampled in a trial of Ad26.COV2.S vaccine versus placebo. The sequence was collected from a person aged 18 to 59 who received the Ad26.COV2.S COVID-19 vaccine or a placebo. The CDR3 region has the sequence CASSPPDSQPQHF. The DNA is TGTGCCAGCTCACCGCCAGATTCTCAGCCCCAGCATTTT. Full variable domain (CDR3 extended with the reference TRBV18 and TRBJ1-5 proteins): NAGVMQNPRHLVRRRGQEARLRCSPMKGHSHVYWYRQLPEEGLKFMVYLQKENIIDESGMPKERFSAEFPKEGPSILRIQQVVRGDSAAYFCASSPPDSQPQHFGDGTRLSIL.